This T cell receptor (beta chain) was retrieved from a study of cytomegalovirus exposure and HLA in healthy donors. Trimming took 6 bases from V and 8 from J, leaving 16 bases between them. The germline V gene encodes CDR1 MDHEN and CDR2 SYDVKM. This CDR3 contains 14 residues. The PCR made use of 60 Vbeta and 13 Jbeta primers. Measured with immunoSEQ multiplex PCR; TCRdb has only the in-frame clones, and not every one. Of around 200,000 clones listed, about 79% are singletons. The rearrangement joins TRBV28 to TRBJ1-4, with a possible D match to TRBD1 (6 bases). Sequences were obtained from PBMCs. This TCR was sampled from a young man in good health and CMV-seronegative. The DNA of the CDR3 is TGTGCCAGCAGCCTACAGGGCGTTCAGGAAAAACTGTTTTTT. It encodes CASSLQGVQEKLFF.